The text below deals with one T cell receptor beta chain. Its target is unknown. The data were obtained in a study of radiation and T cells in renal cell carcinoma. Study conclusions and caveats: From baseline, blood top tumor clonotypes peaked at 2 weeks post-radiation.

V lost 5 bases to trimming and J lost 0 bases, with 6 bases between them. Germline V gene lookup returns CDR1 MNHNY and CDR2 SVGAGI (reference sequence). The CDR3 length is 13 residues. The method was immunoSEQ multiplex PCR; TCRdb's version includes in-frame clones alone and lacks a portion of them. The sample consists of more than 60,000 clones, over 80% of them appearing once. Time point noted: blood 4 weeks post-SBRT, at nephrectomy. The treatment: 15 Gy SBRT to primary tumor, nephrectomy 4 weeks later. Nephrectomy followed 15 Gy stereotactic body radiation by 4 weeks. Clear cell pathology was present in this patient's renal cell carcinoma.

The source was blood, collected from a patient whose treatment included radiotherapy and nephrectomy. The sequence came from a woman aged 55-75 years with renal cell carcinoma. The chain links TRBV6-6 to TRBJ2-3; D remains unclear. For the CDR3, the DNA is TGTGCCAGCAGTCGGCAGAGCACAGATACGCAGTATTTT. Translation gives CASSRQSTDTQYF.